This TCR beta chain was retrieved from a study of vaccination effects on CD4 cells after COVID-19. Viral peptide pool expansion of antigen-specific CD4+ T cells preceded sequencing in the ViraFEST assay. Culture lasted about nine days before CD4+ T cell isolation. Vaccine recipients, nucleocapsid antibody negative, had no prior SARS-CoV-2 infection. Germline V gives CDR1 LNHDA, CDR2 SQIVND (reference sequence). This CDR3 is 15 amino acids long. Between the trimmed V and J ends, which lost 1 base and 3 bases, there was a span of 10 bases. Profiling relied on immunoSEQ multiplex PCR, and the TCRdb table lists in-frame clones only, not all of them. This repertoire shows 30,000 to 45,000 clones, approximately 70% found once; its top ten account for around 21%. This clone was counted between two and nine times. Its antigen is unknown.

The receptor comes from a human donor who received a COVID-19 vaccine. V is TRBV19 and J is TRBJ1-5; D is unclear. Material: CD4+ T cells from PBMCs cultured with SARS-CoV-2 spike peptides, obtained before COVID-19 vaccination. The CDR3 sequence: CASSIGGSYNQPQHF. CDR3 sequence (DNA): TGTGCCAGTAGTATAGGGGGTTCCTACAATCAGCCCCAGCATTTT. The variable domain in full, with the rest retrieved from reference TRBV19 and TRBJ1-5, is DGGITQSPKYLFRKEGQNVTLSCEQNLNHDAMYWYRQDPGQGLRLIYYSQIVNDFQKGDIAEGYSVSREKKESFPLTVTSAQKNPTAFYLCASSIGGSYNQPQHFGDGTRLSIL.